This T cell receptor beta chain derives from a study of glioma-infiltrating T cells. There are many counts of this clonotype. The iRepertoire nested amplicon-rescue multiplex PCR amplified TCR alpha and beta CDR3s from RNA. For one-step reverse transcription and amplification, 100-400 ng of tissue mRNA or PBMC total RNA was used. TCRdb analysed the multiplex PCR reads with MiXCR anew, one entry per CDR3 protein. The sample yields approximately 120,000 distinct CDR3 sequences, roughly 20% seen once. This CDR3 is built from 14 residues. V was shortened by 7 bases and J by 2 bases, with 16 bases between the two germline ends. Germline CDR1 and CDR2: SQVTM and ANQGSEA.

The TCR sequence derives from a human donor with low-grade glioma or glioblastoma, undergoing nonglioma brain surgery, or in good health (not recorded which). The sample consisted of glioma tissue, nonneoplastic brain tissue, or PBMCs (not recorded which). V usage is TRBV29-1 and J usage is TRBJ2-3; D perhaps matches TRBD2 (5 bases). CDR3 nucleotide sequence: TGCAGCGCCGAGGACTCCTTACACACAGATACGCAGTATTTT. Protein product: CSAEDSLHTDTQYF.